This T cell receptor beta chain was captured in a study of T cells in Graves' hyperthyroidism and ophthalmopathy. Whole-study findings and limits: Ophthalmopathy got predicted by the model a median roughly six months before its onset. Among clonotypes expanded in thyroid above 0.001, most were also found in blood. Researchers report that a 13 V-J model separated ophthalmopathy from stable hyperthyroidism.

The CDR3 has 16 amino acids. Looked up from germline, CDR1 is SEHNR and CDR2 is FQNEAQ (reference sequence). Trimming shortened V by 1 base and J by 0 bases, and 10 bases separated the two germline ends. Regarding this clonotype: Its antigen is not known.

The source material, RNA transcripts, was used to amplify TCR beta CDR3 regions. The HTBI primer set drove a first-round RT-PCR of the TCR CDR3. MiXCR, run by TCRdb on the multiplex PCR reads, gives a single entry per CDR3 protein. Here the sample spans under 650,000 distinct CDR3 sequences, around 15% being singletons. The source of this sequence is a woman in her twenties or thirties with Graves' hyperthyroidism. Sequencing was done on a sample of blood. The V call is TRBV7-9, the J call TRBJ2-1; the D is unclear. The CDR3 is CASSLGLLSSYNEQFF. For the CDR3, the DNA is TGTGCCAGCAGCTTAGGACTCTTGAGCTCCTACAATGAGCAGTTCTTC.